This is a list of T cell receptor beta chains from one sample in a study of blood T cell repertoires in COVID-19. Assay: immunoSEQ multiplex PCR; the TCRdb copy retains only in-frame clones and omits some. The sample consists of more than 300,000 clones, roughly four fifths of them appearing once. Sequenced input: PBMCs or T cells enriched from blood (not recorded which). The receptors come from a woman between 45 and 65 years old who had recovered from COVID-19. Each CDR3 is given with its conserved first and last residue. D genes are given only for firm matches. Clone size is stated in some rows and not others, as once, few, many or a class when expanded.

V: TRBV25-1
D: NA
size: NA
J: TRBJ1-1
CDR3: CASSEFGMQGHMNTEAFF
DNA: TGTGCCAGCAGTGAATTTGGCATGCAGGGCCATATGAACACTGAAGCTTTCTTT

V: TRBV19
D: TRBD1
size: many
J: TRBJ2-1
CDR3: CASSSRPGTGSDEQFF
DNA: TGTGCCAGTAGTTCCCGTCCCGGGACAGGGAGCGATGAGCAGTTCTTC

V: TRBV30
D: TRBD2
size: NA
J: TRBJ2-1
CDR3: CAWSVLAGLNEQFF
DNA: TGTGCCTGGAGTGTACTAGCGGGTTTGAATGAGCAGTTCTTC

V: TRBV29-1
D: NA
size: once
J: TRBJ2-2
CDR3: CSVRGAGELFF
DNA: TGCAGCGTTAGAGGAGCCGGGGAGCTGTTTTTT

V: TRBV20-1
D: TRBD2
size: NA
J: TRBJ2-1
CDR3: CSASTSGTYNEQFF
DNA: TGCAGTGCTAGTACTAGCGGGACGTACAATGAGCAGTTCTTC

V: TRBV19
D: NA
size: once
J: TRBJ2-1
CDR3: CASSNGIGRRFF
DNA: TGTGCCAGTAGTAACGGTATTGGTAGAAGGTTCTTC

V: TRBV7-8
D: NA
size: NA
J: TRBJ1-1
CDR3: CASSGGGKGGLNTEAFF
DNA: TGTGCCAGCTCCGGCGGGGGGAAGGGGGGATTGAACACTGAAGCTTTCTTT

V: TRBV19
D: NA
size: once
J: TRBJ2-2
CDR3: CASHSAPIGSTGELFF
DNA: TGTGCCAGCCATTCGGCCCCTATCGGGTCCACCGGGGAGCTGTTTTTT

V: TRBV9
D: TRBD2
size: NA
J: TRBJ2-1
CDR3: CASSVVAGPYNEQFF
DNA: TGTGCCAGCAGCGTAGTAGCGGGGCCCTACAATGAGCAGTTCTTC

V: TRBV5-1
D: NA
size: NA
J: TRBJ2-2
CDR3: CASSMRVRDTGELFF
DNA: TGCGCCAGCAGCATGAGGGTTAGGGACACCGGGGAGCTGTTTTTT

V: TRBV3-1/TRBV3-2
D: NA
size: NA
J: TRBJ1-1
CDR3: CASSQVAGDTEAFF
DNA: TGTGCCAGCAGCCAAGTAGCCGGAGACACTGAAGCTTTCTTT

V: TRBV29-1
D: NA
size: once
J: TRBJ2-7
CDR3: CSVARGTHEQYF
DNA: TGCAGCGTTGCCAGGGGCACTCACGAGCAGTACTTC

V: TRBV11-1
D: NA
size: NA
J: TRBJ2-7
CDR3: CASSLGYDYEQYF
DNA: TGTGCCAGCAGCTTAGGCTACGACTACGAGCAGTACTTC

V: TRBV7-2
D: TRBD2
size: NA
J: TRBJ2-1
CDR3: CASIDFRGGSYNEQFF
DNA: TGTGCCAGCATCGACTTTCGGGGGGGTTCCTACAATGAGCAGTTCTTC

V: TRBV18
D: NA
size: NA
J: TRBJ2-2
CDR3: CASSPRMGLLEDTGELFF
DNA: TGTGCCAGCTCACCACGGATGGGCCTGCTGGAAGACACCGGGGAGCTGTTTTTT

V: TRBV10-3
D: TRBD1
size: NA
J: TRBJ1-1
CDR3: CAIMGGDSLKQAFF
DNA: TGTGCCATCATGGGTGGGGACAGTCTAAAACAAGCTTTCTTT

V: TRBV18
D: NA
size: NA
J: TRBJ1-1
CDR3: CASSPPAGGNTEAFF
DNA: TGTGCCAGCTCACCACCCGCAGGAGGGAACACTGAAGCTTTCTTT

V: TRBV5-4
D: TRBD2
size: NA
J: TRBJ2-3
CDR3: CASSTRLAGDDTQYF
DNA: TGTGCCAGCAGCACCCGACTAGCGGGGGACGATACGCAGTATTTT

V: TRBV9
D: TRBD2
size: NA
J: TRBJ2-1
CDR3: CASSLHGGSSYNEQFF
DNA: TGTGCCAGCAGCCTCCACGGGGGGAGCTCCTACAATGAGCAGTTCTTC

V: TRBV5-1
D: NA
size: NA
J: TRBJ2-2
CDR3: CASSLDIVGGELFF
DNA: TGCGCCAGCAGCTTGGATATTGTCGGCGGGGAGCTGTTTTTT

V: TRBV3-1/TRBV3-2
D: TRBD2
size: once
J: TRBJ2-3
CDR3: CASSPGLAGGRVDTQYF
DNA: TGTGCCAGCAGCCCCGGACTAGCGGGGGGCCGTGTAGATACGCAGTATTTT

V: TRBV15
D: NA
size: NA
J: TRBJ1-2
CDR3: CATSAQGDYGYTF
DNA: TGTGCCACCAGCGCACAGGGTGACTATGGCTACACCTTC

V: TRBV12-3/TRBV12-4
D: NA
size: NA
J: TRBJ1-1
CDR3: CASSLGVLEAFF
DNA: TGTGCCAGCAGTTTGGGCGTTTTAGAAGCTTTCTTT

V: TRBV5-6
D: TRBD2
size: NA
J: TRBJ2-2
CDR3: CASNRGAGADTGELFF
DNA: TGTGCCAGCAACCGTGGGGCGGGAGCCGACACCGGGGAGCTGTTTTTT

V: TRBV4-2
D: TRBD2
size: NA
J: TRBJ2-5
CDR3: CASSQNPRLAGAETQYF
DNA: TGTGCCAGCAGCCAAAATCCTAGACTAGCGGGAGCAGAGACCCAGTACTTC

V: TRBV5-1
D: NA
size: NA
J: TRBJ1-2
CDR3: CASSLGGRPNYGYTF
DNA: TGCGCCAGCAGCTTGGGAGGCCGGCCTAACTATGGCTACACCTTC

V: TRBV24-1
D: TRBD1
size: NA
J: TRBJ2-7
CDR3: CARVGTVISYEQYF
DNA: TGTGCCAGGGTGGGGACAGTCATCTCCTACGAGCAGTACTTC

V: TRBV7-8
D: TRBD1
size: NA
J: TRBJ1-1
CDR3: CASSLHTRDRLNTEAFF
DNA: TGTGCCAGCAGCTTACACACCCGGGACAGGCTGAACACTGAAGCTTTCTTT

V: TRBV11-3
D: NA
size: NA
J: TRBJ2-5
CDR3: CASSLTRKETQYF
DNA: TGTGCCAGCAGCTTGACTAGAAAAGAGACCCAGTACTTC

V: TRBV5-4
D: TRBD1
size: NA
J: TRBJ2-2
CDR3: CASSWNPGTGTGELFF
DNA: TGTGCCAGCAGCTGGAATCCCGGGACAGGAACCGGGGAGCTGTTTTTT

V: TRBV19
D: NA
size: NA
J: TRBJ2-1
CDR3: CASSESWNEQFF
DNA: TGTGCCAGTAGTGAGTCGTGGAATGAGCAGTTCTTC

V: TRBV5-1
D: TRBD1
size: NA
J: TRBJ1-2
CDR3: CASSLSGQGNNGYTF
DNA: TGCGCCAGCAGCTTGTCGGGACAGGGTAACAATGGCTACACCTTC

V: TRBV2
D: NA
size: NA
J: TRBJ1-2
CDR3: CASSDRGTNYGYTF
DNA: TGTGCCAGCAGTGACAGGGGAACTAACTATGGCTACACCTTC

V: TRBV6-5
D: TRBD2
size: NA
J: TRBJ2-1
CDR3: CASRWTSGSLDEQFF
DNA: TGTGCCAGCAGATGGACTAGCGGGAGTTTAGATGAGCAGTTCTTC

V: TRBV2
D: NA
size: NA
J: TRBJ1-6
CDR3: CASRDIQVLHF
DNA: TGTGCCAGCAGGGATATACAGGTCCTCCACTTT

V: TRBV29-1
D: NA
size: few
J: TRBJ1-3
CDR3: CSVGDTTRGNTIYF
DNA: TGCAGCGTTGGGGACACCACACGGGGAAACACCATATATTTT

V: TRBV2
D: TRBD1
size: few
J: TRBJ1-2
CDR3: CATGESPTGILNYGYTF
DNA: TGTGCCACGGGGGAGAGCCCGACAGGGATTTTAAACTATGGCTACACCTTC

V: TRBV7-2
D: TRBD2
size: NA
J: TRBJ2-2
CDR3: CASSLGLPGSGELFF
DNA: TGTGCCAGCAGCTTGGGACTACCGGGGTCCGGGGAGCTGTTTTTT

V: TRBV5-4
D: TRBD2
size: NA
J: TRBJ2-3
CDR3: CASSLGGGGTDTQYF
DNA: TGTGCCAGCAGCTTGGGTGGGGGGGGAACAGATACGCAGTATTTT